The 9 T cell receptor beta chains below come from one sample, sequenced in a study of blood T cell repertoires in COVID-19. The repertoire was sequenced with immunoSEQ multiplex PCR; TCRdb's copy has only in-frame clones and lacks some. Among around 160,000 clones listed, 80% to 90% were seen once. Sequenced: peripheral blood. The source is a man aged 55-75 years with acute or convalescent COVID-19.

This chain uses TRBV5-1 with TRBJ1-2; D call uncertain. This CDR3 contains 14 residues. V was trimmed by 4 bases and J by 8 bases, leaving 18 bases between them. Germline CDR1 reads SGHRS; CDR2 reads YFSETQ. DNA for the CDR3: TGCGCCAGCAGCCCGGAGGTCCCCAATCAGGGCTACACCTTC. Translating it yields CASSPEVPNQGYTF.

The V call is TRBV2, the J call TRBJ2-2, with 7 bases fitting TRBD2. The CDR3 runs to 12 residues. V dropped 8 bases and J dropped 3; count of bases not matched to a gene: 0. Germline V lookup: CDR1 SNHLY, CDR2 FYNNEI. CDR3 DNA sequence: TGTGCCAGCGGGGGGGACACCGGGGAGCTGTTTTTT. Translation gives CASGGDTGELFF.

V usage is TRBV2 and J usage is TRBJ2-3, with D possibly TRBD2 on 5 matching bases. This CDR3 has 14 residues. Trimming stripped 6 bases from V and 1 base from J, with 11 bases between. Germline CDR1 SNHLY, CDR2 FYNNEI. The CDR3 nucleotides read TGTGCCAGCAGGAGAACTAGACGCACAGATACGCAGTATTTT. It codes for CASRRTRRTDTQYF.

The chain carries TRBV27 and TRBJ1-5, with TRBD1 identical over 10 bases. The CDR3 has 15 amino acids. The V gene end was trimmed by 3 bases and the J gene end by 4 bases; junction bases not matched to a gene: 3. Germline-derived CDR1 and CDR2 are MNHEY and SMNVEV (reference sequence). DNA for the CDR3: TGTGCCAGCAGTTTCGGGACAGGGGCGAATCAGCCCCAGCATTTT. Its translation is CASSFGTGANQPQHF.

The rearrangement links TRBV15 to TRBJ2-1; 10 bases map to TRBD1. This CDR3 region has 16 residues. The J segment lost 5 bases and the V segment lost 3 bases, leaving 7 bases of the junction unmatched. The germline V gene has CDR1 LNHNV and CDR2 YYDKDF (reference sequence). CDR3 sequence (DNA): TGTGCCACCAGCAGGGGGATCGGGACAGGGGACAATGAGCAGTTCTTC. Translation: CATSRGIGTGDNEQFF.

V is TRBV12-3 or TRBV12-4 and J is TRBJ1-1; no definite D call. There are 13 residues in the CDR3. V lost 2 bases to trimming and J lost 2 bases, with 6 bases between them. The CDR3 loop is CASSLKLNTEAFF. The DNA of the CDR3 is TGTGCCAGCAGTTTAAAGCTCAACACTGAAGCTTTCTTT.

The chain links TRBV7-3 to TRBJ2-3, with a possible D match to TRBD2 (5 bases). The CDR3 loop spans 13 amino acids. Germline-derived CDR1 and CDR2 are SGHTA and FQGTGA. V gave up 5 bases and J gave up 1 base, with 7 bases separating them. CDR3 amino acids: CASSPGGTDTQYF. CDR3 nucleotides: TGTGCCAGCAGCCCCGGGGGCACAGATACGCAGTATTTT.

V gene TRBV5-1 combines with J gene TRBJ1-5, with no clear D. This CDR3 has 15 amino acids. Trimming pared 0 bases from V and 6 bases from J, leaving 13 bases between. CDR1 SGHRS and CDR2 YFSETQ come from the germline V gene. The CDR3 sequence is CASSLDGQPGQPQHF. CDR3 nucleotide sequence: TGCGCCAGCAGCTTGGATGGGCAACCTGGTCAGCCCCAGCATTTT.

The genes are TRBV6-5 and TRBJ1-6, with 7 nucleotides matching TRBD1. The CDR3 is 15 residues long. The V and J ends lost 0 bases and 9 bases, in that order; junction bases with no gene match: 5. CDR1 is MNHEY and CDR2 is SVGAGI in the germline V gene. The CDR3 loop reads CASSYSGDRSSPLHF. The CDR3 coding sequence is TGTGCCAGCAGTTACTCGGGGGACAGATCTTCACCCCTCCACTTT.